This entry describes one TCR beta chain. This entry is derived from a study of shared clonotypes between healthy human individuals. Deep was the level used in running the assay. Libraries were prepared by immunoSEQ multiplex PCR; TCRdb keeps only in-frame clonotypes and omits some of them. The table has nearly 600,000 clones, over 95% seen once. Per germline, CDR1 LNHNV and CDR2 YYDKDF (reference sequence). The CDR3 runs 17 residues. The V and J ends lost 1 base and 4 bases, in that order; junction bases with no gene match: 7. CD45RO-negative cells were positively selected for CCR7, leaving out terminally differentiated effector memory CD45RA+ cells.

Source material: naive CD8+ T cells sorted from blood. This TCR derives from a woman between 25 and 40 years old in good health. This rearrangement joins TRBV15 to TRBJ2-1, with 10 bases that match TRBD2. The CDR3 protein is CATSRGQGLANYNEQFF. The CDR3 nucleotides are TGTGCCACCAGCAGAGGTCAGGGACTAGCGAATTACAATGAGCAGTTCTTC.